This T cell receptor (beta chain) was observed in a study of blood T cell repertoires in COVID-19. Study-level background: Spain, Italy and the United States supplied samples that represented acute and convalescent COVID-19.

This clone has a handful of counts. As originally analysed: Amplification with reference gene primers provided the estimates of nucleated cell counts. Only in-frame clones appear in the TCRdb table, and some are missing; sequencing was by immunoSEQ multiplex PCR. V and J calls and clone size are as listed in that table; D and trimming were resolved from the DNA. This sample carries 80,000 or so clones, around nine tenths of them seen once, and the ten largest clones take approximately 1.9%. This CDR3 has 15 amino acids. CDR1 and CDR2 (germline): SGHNT, YYREEE (reference sequence). V shed 5 bases, J shed 4 bases, and the junction held 5 bases outside the gene matches.

This clonotype was obtained from a woman aged 55-69 years with acute or convalescent COVID-19. The sample consisted of peripheral blood. The rearrangement joins TRBV5-4 to TRBJ1-6, with 8 bases identical to TRBD1. CDR3 DNA sequence: TGTGCCAGCAGTATCAGGGGGCGGTATAATTCACCCCTCCACTTT. It codes for CASSIRGRYNSPLHF.